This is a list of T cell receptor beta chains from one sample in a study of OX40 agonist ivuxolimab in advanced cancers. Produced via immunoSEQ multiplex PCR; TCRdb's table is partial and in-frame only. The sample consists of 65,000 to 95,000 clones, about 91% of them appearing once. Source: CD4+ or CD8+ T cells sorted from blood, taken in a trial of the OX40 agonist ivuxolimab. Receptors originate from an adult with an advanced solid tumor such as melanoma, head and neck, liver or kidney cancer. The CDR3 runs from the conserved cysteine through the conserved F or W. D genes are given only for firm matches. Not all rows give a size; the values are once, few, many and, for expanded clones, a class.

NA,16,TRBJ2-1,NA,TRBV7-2,CASISGGYTSYNEQFF,TGTGCCAGCATATCCGGCGGCTACACCTCCTACAATGAGCAGTTCTTC
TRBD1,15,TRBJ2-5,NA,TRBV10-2,CASSKGQGSGETQYF,TGCGCCAGCAGTAAGGGACAGGGTTCCGGAGAGACCCAGTACTTC
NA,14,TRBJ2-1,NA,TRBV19,CASSIGQATNEQFF,TGTGCCAGTAGTATAGGTCAGGCTACGAATGAGCAGTTCTTC
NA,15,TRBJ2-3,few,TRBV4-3,CASSQGAGVIDTQYF,TGCGCCAGCAGCCAAGGGGCTGGGGTGATCGATACGCAGTATTTT
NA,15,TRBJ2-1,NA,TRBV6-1,CASSVLHGTYNEQFF,TGTGCCAGCAGTGTGCTTCACGGGACCTACAATGAGCAGTTCTTC
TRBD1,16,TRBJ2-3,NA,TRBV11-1,CASSPWTGGATDTQYF,TGTGCCAGCAGCCCCTGGACAGGAGGTGCTACAGATACGCAGTATTTT
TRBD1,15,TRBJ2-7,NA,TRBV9,CASSDPGQGSYEQYF,TGTGCCAGCAGCGATCCGGGACAGGGTTCCTACGAGCAGTACTTC
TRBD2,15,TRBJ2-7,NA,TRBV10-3,CAIRPGLADSYEQYF,TGTGCCATCAGACCAGGACTAGCCGATTCCTACGAGCAGTACTTC
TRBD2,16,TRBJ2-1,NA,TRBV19,CASSIGTSGSFNEQFF,TGTGCCAGTAGTATAGGGACTAGCGGGAGTTTCAATGAGCAGTTCTTC
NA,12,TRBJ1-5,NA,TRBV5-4,CASSLEGGPQHF,TGTGCCAGCAGCTTGGAGGGAGGCCCCCAGCATTTT
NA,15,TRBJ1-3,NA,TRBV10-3,CAISSYGTQGNTIYF,TGTGCCATCAGTTCTTACGGGACACAGGGAAACACCATATATTTT
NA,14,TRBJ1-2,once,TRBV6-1,CASSDGQTNYGYTF,TGTGCCAGCAGTGATGGGCAGACTAACTATGGCTACACCTTC
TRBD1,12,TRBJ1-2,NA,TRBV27,CASRTGKGGYTF,TGTGCCAGCAGGACAGGGAAGGGAGGCTACACCTTC
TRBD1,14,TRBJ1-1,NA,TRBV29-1,CSVAGQGAVTEAFF,TGCAGCGTGGCGGGACAGGGGGCGGTCACTGAAGCTTTCTTT
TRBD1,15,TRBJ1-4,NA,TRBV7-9,CASSLDAGGREKLFF,TGTGCCAGCAGCTTAGACGCAGGGGGACGGGAAAAACTGTTTTTT
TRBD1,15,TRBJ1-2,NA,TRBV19,CASSIPGPQGDGYTF,TGTGCCAGTAGTATACCGGGTCCACAGGGGGATGGCTACACCTTC
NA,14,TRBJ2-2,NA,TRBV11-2,CASSLFENTGELFF,TGTGCCAGCAGCTTATTCGAGAACACCGGGGAGCTGTTTTTT
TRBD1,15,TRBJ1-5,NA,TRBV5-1,CASSLGFTGDQPQHF,TGCGCCAGCAGCTTGGGGTTCACAGGGGATCAGCCCCAGCATTTT
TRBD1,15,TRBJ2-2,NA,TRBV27,CASRLTGGVGGELFF,TGTGCCAGCAGGTTAACAGGGGGAGTAGGCGGGGAGCTGTTTTTT
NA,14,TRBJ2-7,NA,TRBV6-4,CASSEMAGPYEQYF,TGTGCCAGCAGTGAGATGGCAGGGCCCTACGAGCAGTACTTC
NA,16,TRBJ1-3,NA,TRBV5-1,CASSFTGTRYGNTIYF,TGCGCCAGCAGTTTTACAGGGACTCGGTACGGAAACACCATATATTTT
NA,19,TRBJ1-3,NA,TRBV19,CASIGSDVATSFSGNTIYF,TGTGCCAGTATAGGATCGGACGTAGCTACATCTTTCTCTGGAAACACCATATATTTT
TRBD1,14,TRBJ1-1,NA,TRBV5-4,CASSRQGTGSEAFF,TGTGCCAGCAGTCGACAGGGAACGGGCTCTGAAGCTTTCTTT
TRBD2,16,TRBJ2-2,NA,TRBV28,CASSPGLAGVGGELFF,TGTGCCAGCAGTCCTGGACTAGCGGGAGTGGGCGGGGAGCTGTTTTTT
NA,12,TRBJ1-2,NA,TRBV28,CASRGANYGYTF,TGTGCCAGCAGGGGCGCTAACTATGGCTACACCTTC
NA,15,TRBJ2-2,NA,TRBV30,CAWSGTAGNTGELFF,TGTGCCTGGAGTGGAACAGCGGGGAACACCGGGGAGCTGTTTTTT
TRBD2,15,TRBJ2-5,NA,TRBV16,CASSQQAGRMETQYF,TGTGCCAGCAGCCAACAGGCCGGGAGGATGGAGACCCAGTACTTC
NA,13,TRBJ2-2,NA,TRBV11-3,CASSTQGPGELFF,TGTGCCAGCAGCACCCAGGGTCCCGGGGAGCTGTTTTTT
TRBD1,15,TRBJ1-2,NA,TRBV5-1,CASSLSTGGGYGYTF,TGCGCCAGCAGCCTATCTACAGGGGGCGGATATGGCTACACCTTC
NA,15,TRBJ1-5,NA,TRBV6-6,CASRGTAYSNQPQHF,TGTGCCAGCAGGGGGACGGCTTATAGCAATCAGCCCCAGCATTTT
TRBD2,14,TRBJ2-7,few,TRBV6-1,CASSESGREGEQYF,TGTGCCAGCAGTGAATCAGGGAGGGAAGGCGAGCAGTACTTC
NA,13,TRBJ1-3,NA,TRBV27,CASSPTAGNTIYF,TGTGCCAGCAGTCCGACAGCTGGAAACACCATATATTTT
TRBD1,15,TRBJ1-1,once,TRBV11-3,CASSPSTGTGTEAFF,TGTGCCAGCAGCCCCTCGACAGGGACGGGCACTGAAGCTTTCTTT
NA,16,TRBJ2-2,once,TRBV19,CASSPKAQRAAGELFF,TGTGCCAGTAGTCCCAAGGCCCAGCGGGCCGCCGGGGAGCTGTTTTTT
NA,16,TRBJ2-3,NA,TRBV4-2,CASSQDYPRAKDTQYF,TGTGCCAGCAGCCAAGATTATCCCCGGGCCAAGGATACGCAGTATTTT
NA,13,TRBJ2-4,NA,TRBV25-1,CASSEFVENIQYF,TGTGCCAGCAGTGAATTTGTGGAAAACATTCAGTACTTC
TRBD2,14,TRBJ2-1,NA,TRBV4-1,CAAGRLAGVDEQFF,TGCGCCGCCGGGAGGCTAGCGGGAGTAGATGAGCAGTTCTTC
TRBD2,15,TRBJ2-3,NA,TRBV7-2,CASSFTSGTTDTQYF,TGTGCCAGCAGCTTCACTAGCGGAACCACAGATACGCAGTATTTT
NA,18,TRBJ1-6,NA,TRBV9,CASSVGAGGTGKRVTLHF,TGTGCCAGCAGCGTAGGCGCGGGCGGAACAGGGAAGAGGGTTACCCTCCACTTT
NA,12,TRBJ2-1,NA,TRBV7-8,CASSSRVGEQFF,TGTGCCAGCAGCTCCAGAGTTGGTGAGCAGTTCTTC
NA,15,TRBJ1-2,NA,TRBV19,CASSIGDTGNYGYTF,TGTGCCAGTAGTATCGGGGACACAGGCAACTATGGCTACACCTTC
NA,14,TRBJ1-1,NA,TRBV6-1,CASLARAGNTEAFF,TGTGCCAGCCTAGCAAGGGCCGGGAACACTGAAGCTTTCTTT
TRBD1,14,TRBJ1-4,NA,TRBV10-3,CAIRGQGRNEKLFF,TGTGCCATCAGGGGACAGGGGAGGAATGAAAAACTGTTTTTT
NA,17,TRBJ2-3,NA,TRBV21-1,CASSRPGLAGGHDTQYF,TGTGCCAGCAGCAGACCGGGACTAGCGGGAGGGCACGATACGCAGTATTTT
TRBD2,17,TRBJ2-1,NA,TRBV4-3,CASSLYLKTSGNNEQFF,TGCGCCAGCAGCCTCTATCTAAAGACTAGCGGAAACAATGAGCAGTTCTTC
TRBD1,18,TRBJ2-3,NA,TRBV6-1,CASSGAGTGGKGTDTQYF,TGTGCCAGCAGTGGAGCCGGGACAGGGGGCAAAGGCACAGATACGCAGTATTTT
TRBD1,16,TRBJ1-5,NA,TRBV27,CASSPRKTGGDEARYF,TGTGCCAGCAGTCCAAGGAAGACAGGGGGCGATGAGGCAAGGTATTTT
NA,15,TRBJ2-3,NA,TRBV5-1,CASSPSSSSTDTQYF,TGCGCCAGCAGCCCGTCTAGCTCTAGCACAGATACGCAGTATTTT
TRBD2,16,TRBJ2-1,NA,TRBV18,CASSPIAGGFGNEQFF,TGTGCCAGCTCACCGATAGCGGGAGGGTTTGGCAATGAGCAGTTCTTC
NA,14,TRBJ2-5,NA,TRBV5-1,CASSQDIPGETQYF,TGCGCCAGCAGCCAGGACATACCGGGGGAGACCCAGTACTTC
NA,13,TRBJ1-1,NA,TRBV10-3,CAISEPENTEAFF,TGTGCCATCAGTGAGCCAGAGAACACTGAAGCTTTCTTT
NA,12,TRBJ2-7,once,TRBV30,CAWSVQGQEQYF,TGTGCCTGGAGTGTACAGGGTCAAGAGCAGTACTTC
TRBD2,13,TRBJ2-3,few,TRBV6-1,CASYRGEGNTQYF,TGTGCCAGCTACCGTGGGGAGGGTAATACGCAGTATTTT